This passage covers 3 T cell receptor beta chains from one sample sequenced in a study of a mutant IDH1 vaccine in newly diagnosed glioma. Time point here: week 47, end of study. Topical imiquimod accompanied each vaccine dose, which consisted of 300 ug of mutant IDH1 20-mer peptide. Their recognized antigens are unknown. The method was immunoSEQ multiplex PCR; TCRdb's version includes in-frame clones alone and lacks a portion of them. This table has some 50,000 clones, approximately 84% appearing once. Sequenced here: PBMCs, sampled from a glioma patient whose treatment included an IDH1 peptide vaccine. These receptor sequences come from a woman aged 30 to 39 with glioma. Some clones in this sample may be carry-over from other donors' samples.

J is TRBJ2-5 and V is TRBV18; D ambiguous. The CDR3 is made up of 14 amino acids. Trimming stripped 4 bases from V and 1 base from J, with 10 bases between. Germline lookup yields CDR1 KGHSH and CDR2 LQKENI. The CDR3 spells CASSQGSSQETQYF. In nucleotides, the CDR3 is TGTGCCAGCTCACAGGGTAGTTCCCAAGAGACCCAGTACTTC.

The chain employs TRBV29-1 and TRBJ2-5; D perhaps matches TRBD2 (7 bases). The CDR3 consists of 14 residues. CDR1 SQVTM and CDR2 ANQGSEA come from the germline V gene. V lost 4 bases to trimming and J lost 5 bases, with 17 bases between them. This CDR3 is CSVGVTGGLETQYF. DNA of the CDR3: TGCAGCGTTGGTGTAACGGGGGGCTTGGAGACCCAGTACTTC.

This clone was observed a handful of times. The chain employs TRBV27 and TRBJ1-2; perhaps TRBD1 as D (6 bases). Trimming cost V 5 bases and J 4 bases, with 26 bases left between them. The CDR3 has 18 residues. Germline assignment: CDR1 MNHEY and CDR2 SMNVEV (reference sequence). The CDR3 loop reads CASSLAPTGHSFFYGYTF. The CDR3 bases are TGTGCCAGCAGTCTGGCGCCGACAGGCCATTCCTTTTTCTATGGCTACACCTTC.